Listed here is a single TCR beta chain. What it binds is unknown. The source of the sample is a study of response to subunit inactivated influenza vaccine. Notes on the study in general: Researchers suggested that each seasonal influenza vaccination recruits few new T cells.

TCRdb processed the RT-PCR reads anew with MiXCR; each CDR3 protein has one entry. The sample yields around 580,000 distinct CDR3 sequences, around 11% seen once. The CDR3 is 14 residues long. Germline V gives CDR1 LGHNA, CDR2 YNFKEQ. V dropped 3 bases and J dropped 2 bases, with 10 bases sitting between them. The genes are TRBV4-2 and TRBJ1-2; D uncertain. Here the sequenced sample was PBMCs from blood, taken on the day of vaccination. The sequence came from a man in his fifties or sixties who received an inactivated influenza vaccine. The CDR3 DNA sequence: TGTGCCAGCAGCCAGGAGGCCCGGAACTATGGCTACACCTTC. Its protein is CASSQEARNYGYTF.